This TCR beta chain stems from a study of blood T cells in healthy people across ages. Overall study results and limits: Observed TCR beta diversity per million T cells went down as age went up. This fall followed a roughly linear course with age.

Of note for this clonotype: Its specificity is unknown. This could be a read error, since a much larger clone is one nucleotide away.

Through a sample-barcoded 5' primer and a J-beta primer mix, a second PCR was run for roughly 6 to 11 cycles. TCRdb reanalysed the 5' RACE reads using MiXCR and keeps one entry per CDR3 protein. This sample has over 500,000 distinct CDR3 sequences, with roughly half found just once. J lost 7 bases, V lost 5 bases, and 15 bases had no gene match. CDR1 and CDR2 (germline): SGHRS, YFSETQ. This CDR3 has 15 amino acids. The sequence was obtained from a woman of 80 years or more in good health. The V gene is TRBV5-1, the J gene TRBJ2-7; 7 nucleotides line up with TRBD1. The sample was blood. The CDR3 spells CASRTGTEIYNEQYF. CDR3 nucleotide sequence: TGCGCCAGCAGAACCGGGACAGAGATTTACAATGAGCAGTACTTC.